These T cell receptor beta chains were read from a single sample in a study of response to subunit inactivated influenza vaccine. TCRdb recomputed calls from the RT-PCR reads with MiXCR, one row per CDR3 protein. The sample contains roughly 520,000 distinct CDR3 sequences, about 25% of which appear only once. Source: CD4+ T cells sorted from PBMCs, taken about 5 days after vaccination. These receptors were taken from a man aged 45-65 years who received an inactivated influenza vaccine. The CDR3 runs from the conserved cysteine through the conserved F or W. A D gene is named only where the DNA matches it firmly. Size values are once, few and many counts, or a class for expanded clones, and some rows have none.

clone_size,v_call,j_call,d_call,cdr3_aa,cdr3_nt
-,TRBV4-2,TRBJ2-5,-,CASSRDKQETQYF,TGTGCCAGCAGCAGGGACAAACAAGAGACCCAGTACTTC
-,TRBV10-3,TRBJ2-2,TRBD1,CAISASGTGATGELFF,TGTGCCATCAGTGCCTCCGGGACAGGGGCGACCGGGGAGCTGTTTTTT
-,TRBV7-6,TRBJ1-1,-,CASSLEVGREAFF,TGTGCCAGCAGCTTAGAAGTCGGGCGTGAAGCTTTCTTT
-,TRBV15,TRBJ2-5,-,CATSRDPGGQETQYF,TGTGCCACCAGCAGAGATCCGGGGGGCCAGGAGACCCAGTACTTC
-,TRBV5-8,TRBJ1-4,-,CASSLGIAGEKLFF,TGTGCCAGCAGCTTGGGGATTGCAGGTGAAAAACTGTTTTTT
few,TRBV5-1,TRBJ1-1,TRBD1,CASSLGTGTINTEAFF,TGCGCCAGCAGCTTGGGGACAGGGACTATCAACACTGAAGCTTTCTTT
many,TRBV14,TRBJ2-7,TRBD2,CASSRDRLAGTYEQYF,TGTGCCAGCAGCCGTGACCGACTAGCGGGTACCTACGAGCAGTACTTC
-,TRBV4-3,TRBJ2-4,-,CASSQDRMAGAAAKNIQYF,TGCGCCAGCAGCCAAGACCGGATGGCGGGGGCTGCAGCCAAAAACATTCAGTACTTC
-,TRBV5-1,TRBJ2-3,-,CASSLQVGEDTQYF,TGCGCCAGCAGCTTGCAGGTTGGGGAAGATACGCAGTATTTT
few,TRBV29-1,TRBJ1-1,-,CSVTRGISTEAFF,TGCAGCGTCACAAGGGGGATTAGCACTGAAGCTTTCTTT
-,TRBV10-3,TRBJ2-5,TRBD1,CATRGTAQETQYF,TGTGCCACGAGAGGGACAGCTCAAGAGACCCAGTACTTC
-,TRBV10-3,TRBJ1-3,TRBD1,CAISGTGTVSSGNTIYF,TGTGCCATCAGTGGTACTGGGACAGTGAGCTCTGGAAACACCATATATTTT
-,TRBV12-3/TRBV12-4,TRBJ2-6,TRBD1,CASSSSGGGANVLTF,TGTGCCAGCAGTTCCTCAGGGGGCGGGGCCAACGTCCTGACTTTC
few,TRBV10-3,TRBJ2-3,-,CAITAVEERNTDTQYF,TGTGCCATCACTGCGGTAGAAGAGCGTAACACAGATACGCAGTATTTT
-,TRBV4-3,TRBJ2-1,-,CASSQVDAVVSYNEQFF,TGCGCCAGCAGCCAAGTAGATGCGGTCGTAAGCTACAATGAGCAGTTCTTC
-,TRBV24-1,TRBJ2-7,-,CATSDPRSVSYEQYF,TGTGCCACCAGTGATCCCCGGTCGGTCTCCTACGAGCAGTACTTC
-,TRBV7-9,TRBJ2-1,TRBD2,CASSPIRSGRNNEQFF,TGTGCCAGCAGCCCAATTCGAAGCGGGAGAAACAATGAGCAGTTCTTC
few,TRBV6-6,TRBJ2-3,-,CASSYGGHATQYF,TGTGCCAGCAGTTATGGTGGACATGCTACGCAGTATTTT
-,TRBV12-3/TRBV12-4,TRBJ2-2,-,CASTLIGYGQSTGELFF,TGTGCCAGCACCTTAATCGGCTACGGGCAGAGCACCGGGGAGCTGTTTTTT
few,TRBV9,TRBJ1-3,-,CASSATGSGNTIYF,TGTGCCAGCAGCGCGACAGGATCTGGAAACACCATATATTTT
-,TRBV20-1,TRBJ2-3,-,CSATDLGLPDTQYF,TGCAGTGCCACCGACTTGGGTCTCCCAGATACGCAGTATTTT
-,TRBV7-9,TRBJ2-5,-,CALSRETQYF,TGTGCCCTCAGCCGAGAGACCCAGTACTTC
-,TRBV5-1,TRBJ2-3,TRBD2,CASSGTSGAYTQYF,TGCGCCAGCAGCGGGACTAGCGGGGCTTATACGCAGTATTTT
few,TRBV24-1,TRBJ2-3,-,CATSDLEVRGRTDTQYF,TGTGCCACCAGTGATTTAGAGGTCAGGGGTCGCACAGATACGCAGTATTTT
-,TRBV7-6,TRBJ2-1,TRBD2,CASSLPGTSDHNEQFF,TGTGCCAGCAGCTTACCCGGGACTAGCGATCACAATGAGCAGTTCTTC
-,TRBV29-1,TRBJ1-1,-,CSVQGMNTEAFF,TGCAGCGTTCAGGGGATGAACACTGAAGCTTTCTTT
-,TRBV19,TRBJ2-1,TRBD2,CASTSGRYRNEQFF,TGTGCCAGTACTAGCGGGAGGTATCGCAATGAGCAGTTCTTC
-,TRBV5-4,TRBJ2-2,TRBD2,CASSLGLAGDRLGTGELFF,TGTGCCAGCAGCTTGGGACTAGCGGGGGATCGGCTCGGGACCGGGGAGCTGTTTTTT
few,TRBV7-2,TRBJ2-7,-,CASSPNRFSYEQYF,TGTGCCAGCAGCCCCAACAGATTCTCCTACGAGCAGTACTTC
-,TRBV7-2,TRBJ2-5,-,CASSLARVGQETQYF,TGTGCCAGCAGCTTAGCGCGGGTGGGCCAAGAGACCCAGTACTTC
few,TRBV11-2,TRBJ2-7,TRBD1,CASSLDRMGQIPYEQYF,TGTGCCAGCAGCTTAGATAGGATGGGACAGATTCCCTACGAGCAGTACTTC
-,TRBV6-5,TRBJ2-3,TRBD2,CASSYGAGGPYGTDTQYF,TGTGCCAGCAGTTACGGAGCGGGGGGGCCTTATGGCACAGATACGCAGTATTTT
many,TRBV5-5,TRBJ2-1,TRBD2,CASSLGWRGGLEEQFF,TGTGCCAGCAGCTTGGGGTGGCGGGGGGGCCTAGAGGAGCAGTTCTTC
few,TRBV5-1,TRBJ2-7,-,CASSLQGPSDEQYF,TGCGCCAGCAGCTTACAGGGACCCTCGGACGAGCAGTACTTC
few,TRBV20-1,TRBJ1-4,-,CSAQRTATNEKLFF,TGCAGTGCCCAGAGAACTGCAACTAATGAAAAACTGTTTTTT
-,TRBV12-3/TRBV12-4,TRBJ1-2,TRBD1,CASSLALGQGDYGYTF,TGTGCCAGCAGTTTAGCGTTAGGACAGGGCGACTATGGCTACACCTTC
once,TRBV7-3,TRBJ2-1,TRBD2,CASSLVPGRRGEQFF,TGTGCCAGCAGCTTAGTCCCCGGGAGGCGCGGTGAGCAGTTCTTC
-,TRBV4-3,TRBJ2-1,-,CASSQEAGSRQFF,TGCGCCAGCAGCCAAGAGGCCGGTTCCCGGCAGTTCTTC
few,TRBV5-1,TRBJ2-3,TRBD1,CASSEQGFSDTQYF,TGCGCCAGCAGCGAACAGGGGTTTTCAGATACGCAGTATTTT
many,TRBV20-1,TRBJ2-7,TRBD2,CSAIGSSGIHEQYF,TGCAGTGCTATCGGGAGTAGCGGGATCCACGAGCAGTACTTC
few,TRBV3-1,TRBJ2-3,-,CASSQVLRVGDTQYF,TGTGCCAGCAGCCAAGTGCTCCGGGTGGGAGATACGCAGTATTTT
many,TRBV5-1,TRBJ1-2,-,CASSPRGVDGYTF,TGCGCCAGCAGCCCCCGGGGGGTAGATGGCTACACCTTC
-,TRBV2,TRBJ2-3,-,CASRALGDTQYF,TGTGCCAGCAGGGCCCTCGGAGATACGCAGTATTTT
few,TRBV5-6,TRBJ1-2,TRBD1,CASRRDRVGGYYGYTF,TGTGCCAGCAGACGGGACAGGGTTGGAGGTTACTATGGCTACACCTTC
-,TRBV11-1,TRBJ2-1,-,CASSLYGVPRGPALHEQFF,TGTGCCAGCAGCTTATATGGTGTGCCTCGCGGGCCGGCACTCCATGAGCAGTTCTTC
-,TRBV5-5,TRBJ2-7,-,CASSLLGTSYEQYF,TGTGCCAGCAGCTTGCTCGGGACCTCCTACGAGCAGTACTTC
many,TRBV20-1,TRBJ2-7,-,CSAKTGGFSYEQYF,TGCAGTGCCAAGACAGGCGGTTTCTCCTACGAGCAGTACTTC
-,TRBV6-2/TRBV6-3,TRBJ2-5,TRBD1,CASRPRTGREETQYF,TGTGCCAGCAGACCGCGGACAGGTCGGGAAGAGACCCAGTACTTC